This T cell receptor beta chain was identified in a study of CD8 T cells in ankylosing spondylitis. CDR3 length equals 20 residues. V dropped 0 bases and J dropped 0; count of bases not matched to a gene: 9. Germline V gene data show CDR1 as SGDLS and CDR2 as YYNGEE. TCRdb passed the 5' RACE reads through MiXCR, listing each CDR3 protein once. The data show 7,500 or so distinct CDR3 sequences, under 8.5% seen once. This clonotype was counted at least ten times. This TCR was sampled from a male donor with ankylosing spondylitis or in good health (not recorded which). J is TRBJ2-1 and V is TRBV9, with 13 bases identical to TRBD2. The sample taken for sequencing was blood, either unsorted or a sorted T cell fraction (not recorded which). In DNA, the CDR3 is TGTGCCAGCAGCGTAGAACCCGGGACTAGCGGGGACAGCTCCTACAATGAGCAGTTCTTC. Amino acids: CASSVEPGTSGDSSYNEQFF.